This T cell receptor (beta chain) originates from a study of cytomegalovirus exposure and HLA in healthy donors. Overall study context: A prior analysis found 90 million to 120 million unique TCR beta sequences from approximately 190 million T cells.

The CDR3 consists of 17 residues. Germline V gives CDR1 MNHEY, CDR2 SMNVEV (reference sequence). V gave up 6 bases and J gave up 4 bases; unmatched junction bases: 9. The count of this clone is one. Its antigen is unidentified. Researchers ran the PCR with 60 Vbeta and 13 Jbeta primers. This table comes from immunoSEQ multiplex PCR, and its TCRdb copy is limited to in-frame clones, with some not included. The table lists 150,000 to 160,000 clones, 80% of them singletons. The study's findings and limits: Researchers catalogued roughly 170 TCR beta chains as cytomegalovirus-associated. Most sequenced TCRs were rare (though some public TCRs occurred in many donors). Clonal expansion, a later analysis showed, was greater in HLA-associated TCR beta chains than in equally common others.

This TCR came from a man aged 25-40 years in good health and CMV-seropositive. The rearrangement joins TRBV27 to TRBJ2-3, with TRBD2 matching over 14 bases. The sample comprised PBMCs. The CDR3 region is CASRPGLAGVRADTQYF. The CDR3 region has the DNA TGTGCCAGCAGACCGGGACTAGCGGGAGTTCGCGCAGATACGCAGTATTTT.